Listed here is a single TCR beta chain. CDR1 ENHRY and CDR2 SYGVKD come from the germline V gene. The V end lost 0 bases, the J end lost 7 bases, and 13 bases lay between the germline ends. This CDR3 region has 16 residues. This sample stems from a study of identical twins. TCRdb called the 5' RACE reads again in MiXCR, with one record for every CDR3 protein. This sample carries approximately 190,000 distinct CDR3 sequences, more than 15% of them seen once, and the ten largest clones take 35% to 45%. All donors were healthy Caucasians. The sample was also linked to a second study, of T cells expressing NK-cell markers. That study reports: With respect to HCMV, most of the eight sequenced donors were seropositive, and one was seronegative. More than 5 donors showed dominant NKG2C+ clonotypes comprising about 1.0-7.5% of their CD8+ T cells.

This receptor was identified in a woman between 18 and 29 years old in good health. Source material: CD8+ T cells sorted from blood. The chain couples TRBV10-3 to TRBJ1-6, with D unresolved. CDR3 in DNA: TGTGCCATCAGTGAGTCGACTCGGAGCGACAATTCACCCCTCCACTTT. Amino acids: CAISESTRSDNSPLHF.